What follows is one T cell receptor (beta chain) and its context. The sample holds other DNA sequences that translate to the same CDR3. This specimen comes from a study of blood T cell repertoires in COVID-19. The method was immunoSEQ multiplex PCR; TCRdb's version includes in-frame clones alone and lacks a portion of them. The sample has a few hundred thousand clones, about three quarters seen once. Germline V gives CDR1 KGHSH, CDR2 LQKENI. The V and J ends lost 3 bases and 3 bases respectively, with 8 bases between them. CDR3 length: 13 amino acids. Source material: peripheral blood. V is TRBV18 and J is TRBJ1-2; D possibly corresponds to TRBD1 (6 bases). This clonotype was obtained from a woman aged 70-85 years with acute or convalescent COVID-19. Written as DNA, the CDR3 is TGTGCCAGCTCACCCGGACAGTACTATGGCTACACCTTC. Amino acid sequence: CASSPGQYYGYTF.